Included here is one T cell receptor beta chain sequence, with context. This CDR3 contains 14 residues. Trimming took off 0 bases at V and 5 bases at J, with 11 bases between the two ends. CDR1 is SGHAT and CDR2 is FQNNGV in the germline V gene. Method: immunoSEQ multiplex PCR; TCRdb's copy keeps in-frame clones and lacks some. This sample has about 250,000 clones, with 82% found just once. The sample is drawn from a study of control samples from healthy donors and cancer patients. This sequence was found in an older woman with lung cancer. The chain employs TRBV11-2 and TRBJ2-7; maybe TRBD2 (5 bases). Sequencing was done on a sample of PBMCs. The CDR3 nucleotides read TGTGCCAGCAGCTTAGAGCCAACCGGGAACGAGCAGTACTTC. Translated: CASSLEPTGNEQYF.